The 18 T cell receptor beta chains below were found in one sample sequenced in a study of blood T cells in healthy people across ages. Then a second PCR, running roughly 6 to 11 cycles, was carried out with a sample-barcoded 5' primer and a J-beta primer mix. TCRdb re-called the 5' RACE reads with MiXCR, one entry per CDR3 protein. The sample carries fewer than 1,200,000 distinct CDR3 sequences, almost 25% recorded once. The same data also contributed to another study, on T cells of mothers and their children.

Sequencing was performed on blood. These receptors were obtained from a girl aged 2 to 10 in good health.

This clonotype has just a few counts. V is TRBV29-1 and J is TRBJ2-3, with TRBD1 matching 7 bases. The J segment lost 2 bases and the V segment lost 4 bases, leaving 3 bases of the junction unmatched. The CDR3 covers 13 residues. Germline values: CDR1 SQVTM, CDR2 ANQGSEA. The CDR3 sequence: CSVAGQVTDTQYF. For the CDR3, the DNA is TGCAGCGTTGCTGGACAGGTCACAGATACGCAGTATTTT.

The V and J genes are TRBV29-1 and TRBJ2-4; a possible D gene is TRBD2 (6 bases). This CDR3 has 14 amino acids. The V gene's germline CDR1 is SQVTM and CDR2 ANQGSEA. V dropped 6 bases and J dropped 0 bases, with 12 bases sitting between them. This chain's CDR3 is CSVGLAVAKNIQYF. As DNA, the CDR3 is TGCAGCGTCGGATTAGCGGTAGCCAAAAACATTCAGTACTTC.

J is TRBJ2-1 and V is TRBV7-9, with 14 bases that match TRBD2. CDR1 and CDR2 from the germline V gene are SEHNR and FQNEAQ (reference sequence). The junction had 7 bases not matched to a gene; V was cut back by 2 bases and J by 7 bases. This CDR3 contains 17 residues. The CDR3 spells CASSLTGTSGSGNEQFF. The CDR3 nucleotides are TGTGCCAGCAGCTTAACAGGGACTAGCGGGAGCGGGAATGAGCAGTTCTTC.

The rearrangement uses TRBV4-1 and TRBJ1-2; possibly TRBD1 for D (5 bases). V was clipped by 1 base and J by 0 bases, with 12 bases between them. The CDR3 runs 16 residues. The germline V gene has CDR1 MGHRA and CDR2 YSYEKL. CDR3 nucleotides: TGCGCCAGCAGCCAAGTACAGGAGCCGGCTAACTATGGCTACACCTTC. Protein product: CASSQVQEPANYGYTF.

This clonotype was seen a few times. The chain uses TRBV12-3 or TRBV12-4 and TRBJ2-3, with unresolved D. The length of the CDR3 is 15 residues. The V and J ends lost 2 bases and 6 bases respectively, with 15 bases between them. CDR3 nucleotides: TGTGCCAGCAGTTTAAACCCTCTACCCGGTGATACGCAGTATTTT. Its protein is CASSLNPLPGDTQYF.

About this clonotype itself: Mismatch with germline at one junction end may stem from a read error. The rearrangement joins TRBV12-3 or TRBV12-4 to TRBJ2-5; tentatively, D is TRBD1 or TRBD2 (7 bases each). The CDR3 length is 13 residues. The DNA of the CDR3 is TGTGCCAGCAGTTTTCCAGGGGGGGAGACCCGGTACTTC. Amino acids: CASSFPGGETRYF.

This clonotype came up a few times. The chain is built from TRBV5-1 and TRBJ2-1, with D possibly matching TRBD2 (6 bases). CDR3 length: 16 residues. V was clipped by 1 base and J by 1 base, with 12 bases between them. Germline loops: CDR1 SGHRS, CDR2 YFSETQ. CDR3 sequence reads: CASSLRGERSYNEQFF. For the CDR3, the DNA is TGCGCCAGCAGCTTGCGCGGGGAGAGGTCCTACAATGAGCAGTTCTTC.

J is TRBJ2-4 and V is TRBV3-1; possible D gene TRBD1, 5 bases. Germline-derived CDR1 and CDR2 are LGHDT and YNNKEL (reference sequence). There are 19 residues in the CDR3. V was cut by 0 bases and J by 1 base, with 19 bases left in between. CDR3 in DNA: TGTGCCAGCAGCCAAGATTATGGACCTCCTAAGGGGGCCAAAAACATTCAGTACTTC. This gives the protein CASSQDYGPPKGAKNIQYF. Combining the CDR3 with reference TRBV3-1 and TRBJ2-4 gives the whole variable domain DTAVSQTPKYLVTQMGNDKSIKCEQNLGHDTMYWYKQDSKKFLKIMFSYNNKELIINETVPNRFSPKSPDKAHLNLHINSLELGDSAVYFCASSQDYGPPKGAKNIQYFGAGTRLSVL.

The chain employs TRBV6-1 and TRBJ1-1; D unresolved. The CDR3 has 15 amino acids. Trimming removed 2 bases at V and 3 bases at J, with 13 bases between. The germline V gene has CDR1 MNHNS and CDR2 SASEGT. CDR3 nucleotides: TGTGCCAGCAGTGAATGGAGAGTTCGGGACACTGAAGCTTTCTTT. This encodes CASSEWRVRDTEAFF.

The rearrangement links TRBV7-2 to TRBJ1-1; D call uncertain. V lost 4 bases and J 5 bases, leaving 17 bases between the germline ends. CDR3 length: 15 amino acids. CDR1 and CDR2 (germline): SGHTA, FQGNSA. CDR3 residues: CASSSPTGSQTEAFF. The CDR3 DNA reads as TGTGCCAGCAGCTCTCCGACCGGGTCCCAAACTGAAGCTTTCTTT. The whole variable domain, filled in from reference TRBV7-2 and TRBJ1-1, reads GAGVSQSPSNKVTEKGKDVELRCDPISGHTALYWYRQSLGQGLEFLIYFQGNSAPDKSGLPSDRFSAERTGGSVSTLTIQRTQQEDSAVYLCASSSPTGSQTEAFFGQGTRLTVV.

This clonotype was detected only a few times. The chain links TRBV28 to TRBJ2-1; D call uncertain. Trimming left V 4 bases short and J 7 bases short, with 11 bases between. Germline V gives CDR1 MDHEN, CDR2 SYDVKM. The CDR3 is 13 amino acids. The CDR3 protein is CASSSSAANEQFF. The CDR3 DNA follows: TGTGCCAGCAGTTCATCGGCAGCTAATGAGCAGTTCTTC.

This clonotype has more than one count but fewer than ten. The rearrangement links TRBV29-1 to TRBJ2-1; 7 positions agree with TRBD1. The J call may be faulty, since TRBJ2-7 better matches the DNA end. Germline V gene lookup returns CDR1 SQVTM and CDR2 ANQGSEA. This CDR3 contains 15 residues. CDR3 DNA sequence: TGCAGCGTTTCCACCTTCGACAGGGTTCCTTACGAGCAGTACTTC. Protein sequence: CSVSTFDRVPYEQYF.

The chain combines TRBV10-3 with TRBJ2-3; the D is unclear. CDR1 ENHRY and CDR2 SYGVKD come from the germline V gene. V was shortened by 0 bases and J by 6 bases, with 13 bases between the two germline ends. This CDR3 region has 15 residues. The CDR3 DNA reads TGTGCCATCAGTGAGTCCTTTGAAGGGCCGGATACGCAGTATTTT. It yields the protein CAISESFEGPDTQYF.

V is TRBV6-5 and J is TRBJ2-3, with 8 bases identical to TRBD2. This CDR3 has 18 amino acids. Per the germline V gene, CDR1 is MNHEY and CDR2 is SVGAGI. The J segment lost 2 bases and the V segment lost 0 bases, leaving 10 bases of the junction unmatched. Here the CDR3 reads CASSYSSGGGHDTDTQYF. The CDR3 DNA reads TGTGCCAGCAGTTACTCGAGCGGGGGCGGCCACGACACAGATACGCAGTATTTT.

This clonotype was seen more than once but under ten times. V usage is TRBV7-8 and J usage is TRBJ1-4, with unresolved D. Trimming cost V 5 bases and J 8 bases, with 15 bases left between them. Germline V lookup: CDR1 SGHVS, CDR2 FQNEAQ. The CDR3 spans 14 residues. CDR3 loop: CASSPHALDEKLFF. The CDR3 coding sequence is TGTGCCAGCAGCCCACACGCCCTGGACGAAAAACTGTTTTTT.

The chain combines TRBV4-3 with TRBJ2-5, with no clear D. The J call may be incorrect, as the DNA end agrees better with TRBJ2-7. This CDR3 region has 15 residues. Per germline, CDR1 LGHNA and CDR2 YSLEER. The DNA for the CDR3 is TGCGCCAGCAGCCGGGATTTGGGCGGATCCTACGAGCAGTACTTC. Its protein is CASSRDLGGSYEQYF.

The chain has TRBV20-1 and TRBJ2-7; the D call may be TRBD1 or TRBD2 (5 bases each). This CDR3 is 15 amino acids long. Germline assignment: CDR1 DFQATT and CDR2 SNEGSKA (reference sequence). Deletions cut 0 bases from V and 4 bases from J, with 16 bases between. The CDR3 region is CSARDRPGPPYEQYF. In DNA form, the CDR3 reads TGCAGTGCTAGAGATCGTCCGGGACCGCCTTACGAGCAGTACTTC.

This clonotype appeared a few times. CDR3 DNA sequence: TGTGCCAGCAGTTACTGGGACGGTCCGAGCAGACACAATGAGCAGTTCTTC. This sequence encodes CASSYWDGPSRHNEQFF. The V gene is TRBV6-2 or TRBV6-3, the J gene TRBJ2-1; either TRBD1 or TRBD2 may fit D (5 bases each). CDR3 length: 17 residues. V lost 1 base to trimming and J lost 5 bases, with 18 bases between them. The V gene's germline CDR1 is MNHEY and CDR2 SVGEGT.